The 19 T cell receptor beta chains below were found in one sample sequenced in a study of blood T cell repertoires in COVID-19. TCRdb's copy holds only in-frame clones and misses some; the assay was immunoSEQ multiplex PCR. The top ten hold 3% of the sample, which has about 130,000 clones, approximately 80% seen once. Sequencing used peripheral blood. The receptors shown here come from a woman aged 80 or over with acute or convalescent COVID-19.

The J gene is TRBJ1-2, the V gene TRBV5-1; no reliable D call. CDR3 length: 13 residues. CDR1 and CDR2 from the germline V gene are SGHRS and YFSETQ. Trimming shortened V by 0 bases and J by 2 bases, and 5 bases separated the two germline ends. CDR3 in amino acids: CASSLDINYGYTF. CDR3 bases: TGCGCCAGCAGCTTGGATATAAACTATGGCTACACCTTC.

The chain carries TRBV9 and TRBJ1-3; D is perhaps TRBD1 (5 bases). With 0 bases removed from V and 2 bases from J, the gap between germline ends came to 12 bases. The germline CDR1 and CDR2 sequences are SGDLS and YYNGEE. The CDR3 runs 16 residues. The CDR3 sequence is CASSVGSGFAGNTIYF. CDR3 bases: TGTGCCAGCAGCGTAGGTTCAGGGTTCGCTGGAAACACCATATATTTT.

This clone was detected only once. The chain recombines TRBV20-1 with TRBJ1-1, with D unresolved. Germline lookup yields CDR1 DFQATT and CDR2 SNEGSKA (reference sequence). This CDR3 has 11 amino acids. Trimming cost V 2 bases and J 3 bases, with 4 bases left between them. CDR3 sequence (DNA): TGCAGTGCTAGACGGGACACTGAAGCTTTCTTT. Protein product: CSARRDTEAFF.

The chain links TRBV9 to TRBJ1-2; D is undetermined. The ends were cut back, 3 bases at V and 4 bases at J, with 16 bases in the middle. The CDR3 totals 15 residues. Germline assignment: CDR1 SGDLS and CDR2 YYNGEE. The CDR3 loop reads CASSAAPGRSYGYTF. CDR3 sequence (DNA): TGTGCCAGCAGCGCAGCCCCCGGCCGGAGCTATGGCTACACCTTC.

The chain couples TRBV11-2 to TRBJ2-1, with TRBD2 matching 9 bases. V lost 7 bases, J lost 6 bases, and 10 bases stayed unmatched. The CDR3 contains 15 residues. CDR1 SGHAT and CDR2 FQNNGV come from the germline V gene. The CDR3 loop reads CASTLSGGLFNEQFF. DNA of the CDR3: TGTGCCAGCACCCTCAGCGGGGGGCTCTTCAATGAGCAGTTCTTC.

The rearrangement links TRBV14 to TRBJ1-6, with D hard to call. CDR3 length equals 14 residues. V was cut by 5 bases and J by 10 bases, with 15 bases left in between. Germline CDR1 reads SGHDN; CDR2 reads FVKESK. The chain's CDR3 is CASSITGRGSPLHF. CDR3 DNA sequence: TGTGCCAGCAGCATTACCGGGAGAGGGTCACCCCTCCACTTT.

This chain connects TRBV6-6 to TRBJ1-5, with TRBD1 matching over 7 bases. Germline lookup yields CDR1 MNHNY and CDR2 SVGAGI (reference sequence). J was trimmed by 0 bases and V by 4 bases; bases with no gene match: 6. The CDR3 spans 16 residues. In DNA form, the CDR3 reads TGTGCCAGCAGTTCAGGGACAGCGTATAGCAATCAGCCCCAGCATTTT. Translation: CASSSGTAYSNQPQHF.

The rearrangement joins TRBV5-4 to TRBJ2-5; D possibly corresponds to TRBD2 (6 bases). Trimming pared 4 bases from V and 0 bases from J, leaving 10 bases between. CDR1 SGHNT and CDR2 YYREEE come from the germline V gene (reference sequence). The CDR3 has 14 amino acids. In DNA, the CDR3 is TGTGCCAGCAGCCCGGAGGGAAACCAAGAGACCCAGTACTTC. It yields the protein CASSPEGNQETQYF. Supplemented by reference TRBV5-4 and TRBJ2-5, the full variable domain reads ETGVTQSPTHLIKTRGQQVTLRCSSQSGHNTVSWYQQALGQGPQFIFQYYREEENGRGNFPPRFSGLQFPNYSSELNVNALELDDSALYLCASSPEGNQETQYFGPGTRLLVL.

The CDR3 DNA reads as TGTGCCAGCAGCTTAGCGCCCGGGGGCTCCTACGAGCAGTACTTC. The encoded protein is CASSLAPGGSYEQYF. This chain uses TRBV7-6 with TRBJ2-7; TRBD2 is a possible D gene (6 bases). Trimming stripped 0 bases from V and 0 bases from J, with 9 bases between. The CDR3 runs to 15 residues. Germline V gene sequence: CDR1 SGHVS, CDR2 FNYEAQ.

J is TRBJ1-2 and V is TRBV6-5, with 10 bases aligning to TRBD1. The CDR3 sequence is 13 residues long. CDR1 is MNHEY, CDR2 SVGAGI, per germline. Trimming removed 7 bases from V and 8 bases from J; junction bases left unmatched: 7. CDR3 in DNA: TGTGCCAGCACTCCGACAGGGGGCGCGGGCTACACCTTC. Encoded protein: CASTPTGGAGYTF.

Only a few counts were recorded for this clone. CDR3 bases: TGTGCCAGCAGCTTAGGAAGTCGACTGATCTCTGAAGCTTTCTTT. Its protein is CASSLGSRLISEAFF. J is TRBJ1-1 and V is TRBV7-9; D gene ambiguous. The CDR3 contains 15 residues. The V gene lost 1 base and the J gene lost 6 bases, with 15 bases spanning the gap. Germline V gene sequence: CDR1 SEHNR, CDR2 FQNEAQ (reference sequence). Full variable domain (outside the CDR3, taken from reference TRBV7-9 and TRBJ1-1): DTGVSQNPRHKITKRGQNVTFRCDPISEHNRLYWYRQTLGQGPEFLTYFQNEAQLEKSRLLSDRFSAERPKGSFSTLEIQRTEQGDSAMYLCASSLGSRLISEAFFGQGTRLTVV.

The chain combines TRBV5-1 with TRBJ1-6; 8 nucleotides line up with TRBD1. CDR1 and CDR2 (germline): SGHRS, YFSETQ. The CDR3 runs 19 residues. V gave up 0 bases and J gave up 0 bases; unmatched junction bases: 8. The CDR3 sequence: CASSLVDRGPSSYNSPLHF. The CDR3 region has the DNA TGCGCCAGCAGCTTGGTCGACAGGGGTCCCAGCTCCTATAATTCACCCCTCCACTTT.

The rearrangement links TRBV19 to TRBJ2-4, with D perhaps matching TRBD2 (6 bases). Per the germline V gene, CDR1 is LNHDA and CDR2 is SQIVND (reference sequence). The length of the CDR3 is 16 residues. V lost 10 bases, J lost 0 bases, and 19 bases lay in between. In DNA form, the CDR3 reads TGTGCCACTAGAACGGGGGAAGAGTTAGCCAAAAACATTCAGTACTTC. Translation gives CATRTGEELAKNIQYF.

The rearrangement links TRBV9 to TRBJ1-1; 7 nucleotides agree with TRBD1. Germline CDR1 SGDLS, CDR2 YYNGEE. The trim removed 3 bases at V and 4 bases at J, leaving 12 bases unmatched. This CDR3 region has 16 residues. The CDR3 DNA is TGTGCCAGCAGCGGACCTTATCTAGGGGGCACCACTGAAGCTTTCTTT. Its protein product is CASSGPYLGGTTEAFF.

The CDR3 nucleotides are TGTGCCATCAGTGAGCGAGCCGGGGAGCTGTTTTTT. It encodes CAISERAGELFF. The rearrangement links TRBV10-3 to TRBJ2-2; no reliable D call. Trimming left V 2 bases short and J 6 bases short, with 4 bases between. The germline V gene has CDR1 ENHRY and CDR2 SYGVKD. This CDR3 comprises 12 residues.

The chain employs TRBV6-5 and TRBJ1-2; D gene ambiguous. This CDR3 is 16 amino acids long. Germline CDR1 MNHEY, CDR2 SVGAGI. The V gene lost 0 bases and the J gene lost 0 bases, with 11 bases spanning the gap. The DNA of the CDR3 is TGTGCCAGCAGTTACTCGACTTTACCAGCTAACTATGGCTACACCTTC. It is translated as CASSYSTLPANYGYTF.

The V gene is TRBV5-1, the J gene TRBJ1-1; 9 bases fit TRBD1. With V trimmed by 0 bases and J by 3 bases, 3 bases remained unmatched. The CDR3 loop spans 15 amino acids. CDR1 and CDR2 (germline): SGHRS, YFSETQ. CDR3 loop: CASSLVGDRDTEAFF. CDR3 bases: TGCGCCAGCAGCTTGGTGGGGGACAGGGACACTGAAGCTTTCTTT.

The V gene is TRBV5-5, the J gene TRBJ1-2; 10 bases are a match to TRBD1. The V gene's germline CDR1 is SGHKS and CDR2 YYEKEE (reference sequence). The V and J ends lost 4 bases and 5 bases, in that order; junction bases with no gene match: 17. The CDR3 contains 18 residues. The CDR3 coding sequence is TGTGCCAGCAGCAGAACCGGGACAGGGGCCGCCTTCGCTTATGGCTACACCTTC. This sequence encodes CASSRTGTGAAFAYGYTF.

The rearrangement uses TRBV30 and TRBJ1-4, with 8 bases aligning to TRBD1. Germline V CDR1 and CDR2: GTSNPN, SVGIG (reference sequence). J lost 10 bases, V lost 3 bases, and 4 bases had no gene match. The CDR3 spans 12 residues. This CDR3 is CAWSFDRGKLFF. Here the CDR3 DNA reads TGTGCCTGGAGCTTTGACAGGGGAAAACTGTTTTTT.